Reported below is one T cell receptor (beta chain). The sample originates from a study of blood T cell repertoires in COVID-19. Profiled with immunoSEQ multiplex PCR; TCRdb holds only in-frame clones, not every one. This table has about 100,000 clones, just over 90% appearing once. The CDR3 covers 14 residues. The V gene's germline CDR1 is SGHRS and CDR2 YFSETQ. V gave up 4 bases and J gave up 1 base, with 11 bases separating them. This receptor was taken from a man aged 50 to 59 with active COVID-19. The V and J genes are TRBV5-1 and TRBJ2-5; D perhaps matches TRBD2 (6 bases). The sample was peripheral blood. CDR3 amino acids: CASSPAGLQETQYF. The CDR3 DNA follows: TGCGCCAGCAGCCCGGCGGGACTCCAAGAGACCCAGTACTTC.